This T cell receptor (beta chain) was sequenced in a study of T cell repertoires in ileal Crohn's disease. Sequenced by immunoSEQ multiplex PCR; TCRdb stores in-frame clones only, minus some. The repertoire holds roughly 60,000 clones, with 85% to 90% as singletons. The time point was: neoterminal ileum biopsy at postoperative endoscopy, about 6 months after surgery. Germline V gene sequence: CDR1 SQVTM, CDR2 ANQGSEA. This CDR3 region has 13 residues. The trim removed 6 bases at V and 7 bases at J, leaving 11 bases unmatched. Sequencing input: ileal tissue. The chain employs TRBV29-1 and TRBJ2-7, with 8 nucleotides matching TRBD1. The receptor was derived from an adult with Crohn's disease. The CDR3 reads CSVTTQGAGEQYF. CDR3 bases: TGCAGCGTGACTACTCAGGGGGCTGGGGAGCAGTACTTC.